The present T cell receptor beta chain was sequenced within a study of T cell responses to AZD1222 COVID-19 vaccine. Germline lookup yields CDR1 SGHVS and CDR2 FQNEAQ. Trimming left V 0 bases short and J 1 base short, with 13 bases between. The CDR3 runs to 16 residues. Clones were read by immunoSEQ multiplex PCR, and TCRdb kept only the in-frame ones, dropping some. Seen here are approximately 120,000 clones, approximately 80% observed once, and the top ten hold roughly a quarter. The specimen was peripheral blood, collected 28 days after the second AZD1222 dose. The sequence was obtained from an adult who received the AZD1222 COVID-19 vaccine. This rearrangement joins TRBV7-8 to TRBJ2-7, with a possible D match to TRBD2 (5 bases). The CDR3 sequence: CASSLARGQPSYEQYF. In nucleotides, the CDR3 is TGTGCCAGCAGCTTAGCGAGAGGGCAGCCATCCTACGAGCAGTACTTC. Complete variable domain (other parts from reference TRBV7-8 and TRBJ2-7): GAGVSQSPRYKVAKRGQDVALRCDPISGHVSLFWYQQALGQGPEFLTYFQNEAQLDKSGLPSDRFFAERPEGSVSTLKIQRTQQEDSAVYLCASSLARGQPSYEQYFGPGTRLTVT.